These 23 T cell receptor beta chains came from one sample sequenced in a study of blood T cell repertoires in COVID-19. TCRdb's copy holds only in-frame clones and misses some; the assay was immunoSEQ multiplex PCR. Among 250,000 to 350,000 clones, 70% to 85% were seen once, and the ten largest hold approximately 1.5%. The specimen was peripheral blood. These receptors originate from a human donor with COVID-19, enrolled during active disease. The donor label of this sample is uncertain.

This clone was picked up a small number of times. This chain uses TRBV18 with TRBJ1-1; unclear D gene. Trimming removed 3 bases from V and 3 bases from J, with 5 bases in between. Germline V lookup: CDR1 KGHSH, CDR2 LQKENI. The CDR3 covers 12 residues. This chain's CDR3 is CASSPSYTEAFF. The DNA for the CDR3 is TGTGCCAGCTCACCCTCTTACACTGAAGCTTTCTTT.

The genes are TRBV28 and TRBJ1-2; D is unclear. Germline V gene sequence: CDR1 MDHEN, CDR2 SYDVKM. V dropped 8 bases and J dropped 0 bases, with 13 bases sitting between them. The CDR3 is 14 residues long. The CDR3 is CASARTDTNYGYTF. CDR3 DNA: TGTGCCAGCGCGCGTACTGATACTAACTATGGCTACACCTTC.

Turning to this clone: It may be a read error: a sequence one base away is much more abundant. V is TRBV2 and J is TRBJ2-7, with TRBD1 matching 7 bases. The V and J ends lost 6 bases and 0 bases, in that order; junction bases with no gene match: 5. CDR3 length: 14 amino acids. Germline assignment: CDR1 SNHLY and CDR2 FYNNEI. As DNA, the CDR3 is TGTGCCAGCAGGGACCGGGACAGCTCCTACGAGCAGTACTTC. The encoded protein is CASRDRDSSYEQYF.

The chain is built from TRBV7-6 and TRBJ2-5, with TRBD1 identical over 8 bases. Germline trimming cut 4 bases from V and 1 base from J; bases unmatched to any gene: 8. Germline assignment: CDR1 SGHVS and CDR2 FNYEAQ. This CDR3 contains 16 residues. The CDR3 protein is CASSSGQGRGQETQYF. In nucleotides, the CDR3 is TGTGCCAGCAGCTCTGGACAGGGAAGGGGCCAAGAGACCCAGTACTTC.

This chain uses TRBV27 with TRBJ2-7, with D uncertain. V was trimmed by 6 bases and J by 3 bases, leaving 12 bases between them. The CDR3 extends over 13 amino acids. Germline loops: CDR1 MNHEY, CDR2 SMNVEV (reference sequence). The chain's CDR3 is CASSKTAYYEQYF. The CDR3 nucleotides are TGTGCCAGCAGCAAGACTGCATACTACGAGCAGTACTTC.

Only a few counts were recorded for this clone. This sequence joins TRBV29-1 and TRBJ2-7; TRBD2 might be the D (7 bases). The germline V gene has CDR1 SQVTM and CDR2 ANQGSEA. V was pared by 6 bases and J by 5 bases, with 14 bases between. The length of the CDR3 is 12 residues. The CDR3 nucleotides read TGCAGCGTCGTCCTGGGGGGGCACGAGCAGTACTTC. Amino acid sequence: CSVVLGGHEQYF.

V gene TRBV29-1 combines with J gene TRBJ2-1; tentative D call: TRBD2 (6 bases). Germline V gene sequence: CDR1 SQVTM, CDR2 ANQGSEA. The CDR3 covers 14 residues. The V gene lost 3 bases and the J gene lost 6 bases, with 15 bases spanning the gap. In nucleotides, the CDR3 is TGCAGCGTTGACCGGGACTTTGGGGGCAATGAGCAGTTCTTC. Amino acid sequence: CSVDRDFGGNEQFF.

V gene TRBV5-1 combines with J gene TRBJ2-5, with 12 bases aligning to TRBD2. The CDR3 sequence is 18 residues long. The germline CDR1 and CDR2 sequences are SGHRS and YFSETQ. V was clipped by 0 bases and J by 3 bases; unmatched bases: 9. CDR3 sequence (DNA): TGCGCCAGCAGCTTGGGGGCTAGCGGGAGGGCCTTTGAAGAGACCCAGTACTTC. As protein: CASSLGASGRAFEETQYF.

The J gene is TRBJ1-1, the V gene TRBV2; 7 nucleotides line up with TRBD1. The trim removed 6 bases at V and 4 bases at J, leaving 5 bases unmatched. The CDR3 is 13 residues long. The germline CDR1 and CDR2 sequences are SNHLY and FYNNEI. In nucleotides, the CDR3 is TGTGCCAGCAGGGAGACAGGGTTCACTGAAGCTTTCTTT. Its protein product is CASRETGFTEAFF.

This clone showed up just a few times. The chain couples TRBV4-2 to TRBJ2-1, with 8 positions matching TRBD1. Germline CDR1 is LGHNA and CDR2 is YNFKEQ. The J segment lost 8 bases and the V segment lost 1 base, leaving 10 bases of the junction unmatched. The CDR3 spans 16 residues. The chain's CDR3 is CASSQGPGGNRDEQFF. In nucleotides, the CDR3 is TGTGCCAGCAGCCAAGGCCCAGGGGGCAATAGGGATGAGCAGTTCTTC.

The J gene is TRBJ2-7, the V gene TRBV21-1; the D call in the table, TRBD2, was not verified against the DNA. TRBV21-1 is designated a pseudogene. There are 13 residues in the CDR3. CDR3 bases: TGTGCCAGCAGCAAAGTTGGAGGGACCGAGCAGTACTTC. The encoded protein is CASSKVGGTEQYF.

The J gene is TRBJ1-6, the V gene TRBV5-1; the D gene is possibly TRBD1 (6 bases). The CDR3 has 16 residues. Trimming removed 1 base at V and 5 bases at J, with 13 bases between. Germline V lookup: CDR1 SGHRS, CDR2 YFSETQ. The CDR3 bases are TGCGCCAGCAGCTTGTTCCCAGGGGCGGATAATTCACCCCTCCACTTT. Its translation is CASSLFPGADNSPLHF.

CDR3 DNA: TGTGCCAGCAGCAAAAGCGGGAGCACAGATACGCAGTATTTT. As protein: CASSKSGSTDTQYF. This chain connects TRBV21-1 to TRBJ2-3; whether TRBD2, the table's D call, matches the DNA was not checked. TRBV21-1 is an annotated pseudogene. CDR3 length: 14 residues.

The CDR3 loop reads CASSLGPTDEKLFF. Here the CDR3 DNA reads TGTGCCAGCAGCCTGGGCCCGACGGATGAAAAACTGTTTTTT. The V gene is TRBV3-1 (or the pseudogene TRBV3-2), the J gene TRBJ1-4; D gene uncertain. CDR1 is LGHDT and CDR2 is YNNKEL in the germline V gene (reference sequence). V dropped 4 bases and J dropped 6 bases, with 12 bases sitting between them. There are 14 residues in the CDR3.

The J gene is TRBJ1-4, the V gene TRBV6-2 or TRBV6-3, with D hard to call. This CDR3 region has 15 residues. Germline CDR1 MNHEY, CDR2 SVGEGT. V lost 5 bases and J 0 bases, leaving 10 bases between the germline ends. This CDR3 is CASSRSGATNEKLFF. Written as DNA, the CDR3 is TGTGCCAGCAGTCGAAGCGGCGCAACTAATGAAAAACTGTTTTTT.

V and J are TRBV29-1 and TRBJ1-1, with a tentative D call TRBD1 (5 bases). V lost 0 bases to trimming and J lost 3 bases, with 5 bases between them. This CDR3 contains 12 residues. Per the germline V gene, CDR1 is SQVTM and CDR2 is ANQGSEA. The CDR3: CSVEEGDTEAFF. The CDR3 DNA sequence: TGCAGCGTTGAAGAAGGGGACACTGAAGCTTTCTTT.

V is TRBV6-5 and J is TRBJ2-1, with 9 bases identical to TRBD2. Germline V gene data show CDR1 as MNHEY and CDR2 as SVGAGI. Trimming cost V 6 bases and J 7 bases; bases outside gene matches: 7. There are 14 residues in the CDR3. The CDR3: CASRLAGAGNEQFF. In nucleotides, the CDR3 is TGTGCCAGCAGGTTAGCGGGAGCGGGAAATGAGCAGTTCTTC.

The V and J genes are TRBV12-3 or TRBV12-4 and TRBJ1-1, with 7 nucleotides matching TRBD1. The junction had 3 bases not matched to a gene; V was cut back by 6 bases and J by 2 bases. CDR3 length equals 13 residues. CDR3 coding DNA: TGTGCCAGCAGAGGACAGGCTAACACTGAAGCTTTCTTT. Translated, it gives CASRGQANTEAFF.

J is TRBJ2-5 and V is TRBV12-5; no definite D call. The germline CDR1 and CDR2 sequences are LGHNT and FRNRAP. The CDR3 contains 15 residues. The germline V and J ends were trimmed by 1 base and 0 bases, with 9 bases remaining between them. CDR3 sequence (DNA): TGTGCTAGTGGTTTGGATAGACAATACCAAGAGACCCAGTACTTC. Its translation: CASGLDRQYQETQYF.

The chain joins TRBV7-9 to TRBJ1-2; 10 bases are shared with TRBD1. CDR1 and CDR2 (germline): SEHNR, FQNEAQ (reference sequence). V was pared by 1 base and J by 6 bases, with 5 bases of the junction left unmatched. The CDR3 length is 15 residues. CDR3 amino acids: CASSLEGTGAHGYTF. The CDR3 DNA sequence: TGTGCCAGCAGCTTAGAAGGGACAGGGGCGCATGGCTACACCTTC.

V and J are TRBV28 and TRBJ2-7, with D hard to call. The germline V gene encodes CDR1 MDHEN and CDR2 SYDVKM. Trimming removed 5 bases from V and 9 bases from J, with 11 bases in between. The CDR3 runs 11 residues. The CDR3, as DNA: TGTGCCAGCAGTCATCCAGGTGGGCAGTACTTC. Amino acids: CASSHPGGQYF.

The rearrangement links TRBV28 to TRBJ1-5; tentatively, D is TRBD1 (6 bases). V dropped 4 bases and J dropped 7 bases, with 14 bases sitting between them. The CDR3 runs 14 residues. CDR1 is MDHEN, CDR2 SYDVKM, per germline. The CDR3 sequence: CASSSLQGDQPQHF. The DNA for the CDR3 is TGTGCCAGCAGTTCTCTACAGGGTGACCAGCCCCAGCATTTT.

This chain links TRBV5-6 with TRBJ2-3; TRBD2 agrees at 11 bases. Trimming cost V 1 base and J 6 bases; bases outside gene matches: 10. Germline V gene sequence: CDR1 SGHDT, CDR2 YYEEEE. CDR3 length: 17 amino acids. This CDR3 is CASSLTVAGGFVDTQYF. The DNA of the CDR3 is TGTGCCAGCAGCTTGACGGTAGCGGGAGGGTTCGTGGATACGCAGTATTTT.